This TCR beta chain was found in a study of long-term antiretroviral therapy in people with HIV. Findings of the study overall: Relative to control repertoires, HIV repertoires exhibited narrower CDR3 length ranges. Adherence to ART, viral resistance and therapy changes lacked any data.

Germline V gene lookup returns CDR1 LGHNA and CDR2 YSLEER. This CDR3 spans 15 amino acids. V gave up 1 base and J gave up 1 base; unmatched junction bases: 3. Comment on this clone: The antigen remains unidentified.

The authors ran the immunoSEQ assay, v3.0, at survey level. Measured with immunoSEQ multiplex PCR; TCRdb has only the in-frame clones, and not every one. The sample has about 22,000 clones; 80% to 90% are singletons. Researchers secured at least one pre-ART and at least two post-ART PBMC samples from each donor. This specimen was unsorted PBMCs, taken 0.1 years before starting antiretroviral therapy. The TCR comes from a man between 18 and 29 years old with HIV. The chain employs TRBV4-3 and TRBJ2-7; 8 positions agree with TRBD1. In DNA, the CDR3 is TGCGCCAGCAGCCAAGTGCAGGGGGCTTCCTACGAGCAGTACTTC. Its translation is CASSQVQGASYEQYF.